This TCR beta chain was recorded in a study of shared clonotypes between healthy human individuals (dated by TCRdb to the early 2020s). General notes on the study: The cohort included a few men and a couple of women between 18 and 49 years of age. For each donor, CD4 naive and CD4 memory were each run on three plates, CD8 naive on two plates, and CD8 memory on one plate. The study deeply sequenced blood TCR repertoires of about 5 healthy adults to estimate repertoire size and the extent of clonotype sharing between individuals. To increase sequencing depth and limit assay-specific biases, different laboratories used diverse techniques to prepare libraries and sequence TCR repertoires. Leukapheresis yielded between about 0.85 and 9.5 billion PBMCs per donor.

CD8 naive samples were obtained by positive selection for CCR7 among CD45RO-negative cells, yielding a CD45RA+CCR7+ population from which TemRA cells were excluded. The donors were healthy, HIV-negative adults who had no recently reported acute infections or vaccinations. Every donor was a Caucasian adult living in Nashville, Tennessee, USA. Blood was collected by leukapheresis, and PBMCs were isolated by Ficoll-Histopaque density gradient centrifugation and then cryopreserved in liquid nitrogen vapor phase. Purity and quantity of every magnetically sorted T cell population were checked by analytical flow cytometry. Genomic DNA was isolated from each sorted fraction and quantified by UV absorbance on a Nanodrop 2000c. Using the deep immunoSEQ assay, TCR CDR3 regions were amplified from genomic DNA by multiplex PCR. Genomic DNA extracted from each cell subset was distributed evenly over all wells of several immunoSEQ 96-well plates, and each plate served as one replicate. For sorted subsets, each replicate PCR was loaded with about 200 ng genomic DNA, equivalent to 30,000 or so T cell genomes. The purified libraries were quantified using a Qubit 3.0 fluorometer, sized with a Bioanalyzer 2100, and then quantified again using the KAPA Library Quantification kit. A separate single-read 150-cycle Illumina NextSeq 550 flow cell was used to sequence each immunoSEQ 96-well plate. Per the authors' processing: Because the immunoSEQ output included only junctional sequences and no quality scores, the filtering could not be the same as the filtering used for full-length reads. To assign V/J genes and CDR3, sequences were annotated against IMGT germline references using PyIR, a Python wrapper for IgBLAST v1.9. Reads with weak V/J assignments (E-value above 1e-6), missing CDR3, stop codons, out-of-frame junctions, or ambiguous translated residues were removed. V3J clonotypes were defined by identical inferred V gene, J gene, and CDR3 amino acid sequence. To compute the percentage overlap between repertoires, the number of shared unique clonotypes was divided by the size of the smaller repertoire. Richness of each repertoire was evaluated using RTK rarefaction, the Chao1 estimator, and Recon v2.1 estimates of unobserved clonotypes. For all TCRbeta clonotypes obtained by the gDNA method from a handful of donors, generation probabilities were computed with OLGA. TCRdb carries this immuneACCESS record with in-frame sequences only. Its versions omit some clonotypes, under half of them owing to an unresolved V gene in the studies checked, with the rest unexplained. D and trimming come from the DNA, and the V and J calls and clone size come from that table. This sample comprises about 1,800,000 clones, 85% to 95% of them detected only once. 1.2% of the sample is taken by the ten largest.

The investigation overall reported the following: The small number of donors limited the genetic and exposure-history diversity represented. Pairwise subsampling indicated that sequencing depth was expected to affect the degree of clonotype sharing among donors. Even with the large sequencing depth, rarefaction of the sorted-subset datasets indicated that sequencing was incomplete. When a few donors were compared, the shared fraction of clonotypes was 5% to 6.5% for naive CD4, 3.5% to 4% for naive CD8, 2.3% for memory CD4, and 0.4% for memory CD8. Larger estimated clonotype richness was generally found for naive subsets than for memory subsets. Sampling was limited to blood, and TCR repertoires in tissue likely differ from TCR repertoires in blood. Higher generation probabilities were observed for clonotypes shared by all four sorted-subset donors than for non-shared clonotypes.

On this clone itself: Its antigen is not yet known. Base-call qualities are not available, and no considerably larger clone is one nucleotide away. The sample holds other DNA sequences that translate to the same CDR3.

V is pruned by 3 bases and J by 0 bases, leaving 5 bases of the junction without a gene match. The CDR1 and CDR2 encoded by the germline V gene (reference sequence) are GTSNPN and SVGIG. From cysteine to phenylalanine, the CDR3 is 15 amino acids long. Of the read, only the CDR3 DNA is kept; its 45 bases are in frame from base 1. The TCR was taken from a man between 18 and 35 years old in good health. Material: naive CD8+ T cells sorted from blood. Interpreted using the paper, the cell subset or site label stands for: CD45RA+CCR7+. The chain links TRBV30 with TRBJ1-5, with 7 bases aligning to TRBD1. The CDR3 is CAWSPGTVSNQPQHF. The nucleotides read TGTGCCTGGAGCCCCGGGACAGTTAGCAATCAGCCCCAGCATTTT.